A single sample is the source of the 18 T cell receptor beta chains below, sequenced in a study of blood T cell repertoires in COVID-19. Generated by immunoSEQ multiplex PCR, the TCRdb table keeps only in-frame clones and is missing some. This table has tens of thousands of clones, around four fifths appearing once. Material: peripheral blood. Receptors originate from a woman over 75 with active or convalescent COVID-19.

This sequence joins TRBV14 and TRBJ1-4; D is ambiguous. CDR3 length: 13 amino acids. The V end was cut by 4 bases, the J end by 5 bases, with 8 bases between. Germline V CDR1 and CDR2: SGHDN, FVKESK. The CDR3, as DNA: TGTGCCAGCAGCCGGGGAGTAAATGAAAAACTGTTTTTT. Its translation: CASSRGVNEKLFF.

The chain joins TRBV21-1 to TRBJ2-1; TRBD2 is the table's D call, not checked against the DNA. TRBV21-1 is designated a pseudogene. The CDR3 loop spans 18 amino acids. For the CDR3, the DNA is TGTGCCAGCAGCAAAGGTATGGCGGGGGAGGTCTTCTACAATGAGCAGTTCTTC. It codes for CASSKGMAGEVFYNEQFF.

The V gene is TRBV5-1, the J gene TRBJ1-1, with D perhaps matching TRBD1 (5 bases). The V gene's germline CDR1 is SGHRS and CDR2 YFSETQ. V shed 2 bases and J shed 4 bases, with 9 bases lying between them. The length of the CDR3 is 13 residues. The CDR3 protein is CASSFQGRTEAFF. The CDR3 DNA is TGCGCCAGCAGCTTTCAGGGTCGCACTGAAGCTTTCTTT. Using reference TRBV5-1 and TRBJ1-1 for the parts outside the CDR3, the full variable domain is KAGVTQTPRYLIKTRGQQVTLSCSPISGHRSVSWYQQTPGQGLQFLFEYFSETQRNKGNFPGRFSGRQFSNSRSEMNVSTLELGDSALYLCASSFQGRTEAFFGQGTRLTVV.

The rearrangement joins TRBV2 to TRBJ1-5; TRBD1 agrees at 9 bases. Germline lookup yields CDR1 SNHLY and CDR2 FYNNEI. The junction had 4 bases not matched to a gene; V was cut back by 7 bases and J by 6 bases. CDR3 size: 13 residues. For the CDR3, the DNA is TGTGCCAGCAAAGGACAGGGGACTCAGCCCCAGCATTTT. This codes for CASKGQGTQPQHF.

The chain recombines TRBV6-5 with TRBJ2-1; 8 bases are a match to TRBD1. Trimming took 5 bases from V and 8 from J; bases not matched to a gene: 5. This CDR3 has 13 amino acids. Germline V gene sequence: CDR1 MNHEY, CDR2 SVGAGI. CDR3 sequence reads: CASSRTGGYEQFF. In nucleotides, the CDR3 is TGTGCCAGCAGTCGTACAGGGGGATATGAGCAGTTCTTC.

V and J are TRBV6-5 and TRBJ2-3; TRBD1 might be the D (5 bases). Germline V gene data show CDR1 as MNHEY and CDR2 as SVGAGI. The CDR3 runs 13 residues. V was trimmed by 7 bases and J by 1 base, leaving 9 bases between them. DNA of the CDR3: TGTGCCAGCAAAGGGGTAGGCACAGATACGCAGTATTTT. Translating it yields CASKGVGTDTQYF.

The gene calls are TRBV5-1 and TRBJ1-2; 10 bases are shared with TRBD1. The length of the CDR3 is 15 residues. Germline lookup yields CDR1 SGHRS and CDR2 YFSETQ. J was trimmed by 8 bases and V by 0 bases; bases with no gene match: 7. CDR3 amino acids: CASSLDGTGVRGYTF. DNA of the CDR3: TGCGCCAGCAGCTTGGACGGGACAGGGGTTAGGGGCTACACCTTC.

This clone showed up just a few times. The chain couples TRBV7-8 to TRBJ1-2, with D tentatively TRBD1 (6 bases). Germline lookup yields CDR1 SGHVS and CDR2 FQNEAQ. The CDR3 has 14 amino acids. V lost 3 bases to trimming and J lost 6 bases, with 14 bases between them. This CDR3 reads CASSFGLPGDGYTF. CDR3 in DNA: TGTGCCAGCAGCTTCGGACTCCCAGGGGATGGCTACACCTTC.

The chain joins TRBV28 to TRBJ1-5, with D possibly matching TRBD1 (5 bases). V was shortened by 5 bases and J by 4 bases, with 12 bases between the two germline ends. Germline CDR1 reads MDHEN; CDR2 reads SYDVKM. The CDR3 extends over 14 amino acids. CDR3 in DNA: TGTGCCAGCAGTGCCGGATCAGGGAATCAGCCCCAGCATTTT. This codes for CASSAGSGNQPQHF. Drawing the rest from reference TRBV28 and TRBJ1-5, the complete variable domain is DVKVTQSSRYLVKRTGEKVFLECVQDMDHENMFWYRQDPGLGLRLIYFSYDVKMKEKGDIPEGYSVSREKKERFSLILESASTNQTSMYLCASSAGSGNQPQHFGDGTRLSIL.

The CDR3 loop reads CSARQGAQSEAFF. CDR3 in DNA: TGCAGCGCCAGACAGGGGGCGCAGTCTGAAGCTTTCTTT. The chain carries TRBV29-1 and TRBJ1-1, with 10 bases identical to TRBD1. The CDR3 has 13 amino acids. Per the germline V gene, CDR1 is SQVTM and CDR2 is ANQGSEA. V dropped 7 bases and J dropped 6; count of bases not matched to a gene: 8.

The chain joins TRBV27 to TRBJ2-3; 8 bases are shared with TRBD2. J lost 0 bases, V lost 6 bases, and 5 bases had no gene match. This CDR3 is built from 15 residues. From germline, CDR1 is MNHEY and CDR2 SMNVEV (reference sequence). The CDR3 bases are TGTGCCAGCAGGGGGCTAGCGGGTAGCACAGATACGCAGTATTTT. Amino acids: CASRGLAGSTDTQYF.

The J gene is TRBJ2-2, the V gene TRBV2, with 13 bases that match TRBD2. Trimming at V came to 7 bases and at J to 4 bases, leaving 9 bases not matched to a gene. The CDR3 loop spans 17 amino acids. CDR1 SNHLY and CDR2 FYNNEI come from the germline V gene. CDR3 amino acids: CASNNGLAGEFTGELFF. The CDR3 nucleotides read TGTGCCAGCAATAACGGACTAGCGGGAGAGTTCACCGGGGAGCTGTTTTTT.

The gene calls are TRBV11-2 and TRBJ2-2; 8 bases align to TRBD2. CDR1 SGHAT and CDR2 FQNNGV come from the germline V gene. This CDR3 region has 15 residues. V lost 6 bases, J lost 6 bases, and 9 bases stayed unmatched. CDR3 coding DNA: TGTGCCAGCAGTGGGAGTGGCGGGAGGCCCGGGGAGCTGTTTTTT. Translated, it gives CASSGSGGRPGELFF. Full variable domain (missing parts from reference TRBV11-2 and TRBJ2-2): EAGVAQSPRYKIIEKRQSVAFWCNPISGHATLYWYQQILGQGPKLLIQFQNNGVVDDSQLPKDRFSAERLKGVDSTLKIQPAKLEDSAVYLCASSGSGGRPGELFFGEGSRLTVL.

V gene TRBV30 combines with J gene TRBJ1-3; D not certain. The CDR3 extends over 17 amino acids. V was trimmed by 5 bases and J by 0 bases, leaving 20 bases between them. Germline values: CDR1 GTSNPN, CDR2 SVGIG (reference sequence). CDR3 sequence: CAWGPGRVDVSGNTIYF. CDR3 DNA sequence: TGTGCCTGGGGACCCGGGAGGGTGGACGTCTCTGGAAACACCATATATTTT.

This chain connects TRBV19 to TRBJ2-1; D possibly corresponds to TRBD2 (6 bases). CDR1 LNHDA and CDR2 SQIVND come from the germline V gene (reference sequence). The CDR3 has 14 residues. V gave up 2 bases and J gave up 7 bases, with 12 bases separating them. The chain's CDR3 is CASSILAGYNEQFF. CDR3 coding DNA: TGTGCCAGTAGTATACTCGCGGGATATAATGAGCAGTTCTTC.

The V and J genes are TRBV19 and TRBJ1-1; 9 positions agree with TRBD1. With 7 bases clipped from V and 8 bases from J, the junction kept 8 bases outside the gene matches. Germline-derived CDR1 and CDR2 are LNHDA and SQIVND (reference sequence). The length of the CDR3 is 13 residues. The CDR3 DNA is TGTGCCAGTACCCCGTTGGGACAGGGCGAAGCTTTCTTT. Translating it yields CASTPLGQGEAFF.

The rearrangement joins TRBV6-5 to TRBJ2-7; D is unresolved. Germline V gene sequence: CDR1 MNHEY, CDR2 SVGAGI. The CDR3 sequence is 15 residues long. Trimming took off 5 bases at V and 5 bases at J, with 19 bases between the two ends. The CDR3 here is CASSRRVATVHEQYF. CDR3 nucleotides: TGTGCCAGCAGTCGACGGGTGGCGACTGTCCACGAGCAGTACTTC.

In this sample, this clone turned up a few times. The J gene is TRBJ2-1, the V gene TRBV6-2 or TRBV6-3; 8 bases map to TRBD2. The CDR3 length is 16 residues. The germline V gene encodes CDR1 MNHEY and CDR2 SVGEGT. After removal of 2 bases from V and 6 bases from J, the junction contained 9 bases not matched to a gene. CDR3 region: CASSYGGAGEANEQFF. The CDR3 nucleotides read TGTGCCAGCAGTTACGGCGGAGCGGGAGAAGCCAATGAGCAGTTCTTC.